The rows below give T cell receptor beta chains drawn from one sample of a study of blood T cell repertoires in COVID-19. Produced via immunoSEQ multiplex PCR; TCRdb's table is partial and in-frame only. The sample lists 200,000 to 250,000 clones; 86% were seen once. Sequencing input: peripheral blood. These receptors originate from a man aged 25 to 40 who had recovered from COVID-19. Both conserved end residues are part of each CDR3. A D gene is named only where the DNA matches it firmly. Size tells how often a clone was seen (once, few, many) or the class of an expanded clone, and some rows leave it out.

V	D	size	J	DNA	CDR3
TRBV3-1/TRBV3-2	.	.	TRBJ1-4	TGTGCCAGCAGCCAAGGGCGGGTTGGCTGGGGTGAAAAACTGTTTTTT	CASSQGRVGWGEKLFF
TRBV18	TRBD1	.	TRBJ2-5	TGTGCCAGCATCCCGGGACAGACCCAAGAGACCCAGTACTTC	CASIPGQTQETQYF
TRBV6-6	.	.	TRBJ2-1	TGTGCCAGCAGTTACCAGGGGATATCCTACAATGAGCAGTTCTTC	CASSYQGISYNEQFF
TRBV27	TRBD1	.	TRBJ2-1	TGTGCCAGCACAAACAGGGGGCGCAGGAATGAGCAGTTCTTC	CASTNRGRRNEQFF
TRBV6-2/TRBV6-3	.	.	TRBJ1-6	TGTGCCAGCAGTTTACCGGGTAGCTCCTATAATTCACCCCTCCACTTT	CASSLPGSSYNSPLHF
TRBV4-3	.	.	TRBJ2-3	TGCGCCAGCAGCCAGACGGGAGATACGCAGTATTTT	CASSQTGDTQYF
TRBV15	TRBD1	.	TRBJ2-1	TGTGCCACCAGCAGAGACAAGACAGGGTTTTACAATGAGCAGTTCTTC	CATSRDKTGFYNEQFF
TRBV7-8	.	.	TRBJ1-1	TGTGCCAGCGCCCTAGAAGCGGGGAGAACTGAAGCTTTCTTT	CASALEAGRTEAFF
TRBV5-5	TRBD1	.	TRBJ1-5	TGTGCCAGCAGCTTGGTATGGGACAGAAATCAGCCCCAGCATTTT	CASSLVWDRNQPQHF
TRBV9	TRBD1	.	TRBJ1-2	TGTGCCAGCAGCGCTCGGGACAGGGCAAGAGATGGCTACACCTTC	CASSARDRARDGYTF
TRBV30	TRBD2	once	TRBJ2-7	TGTGCCTGGAGTGTACAGGTAGCGGGGGGCCCATATTACGAGCAGTACTTC	CAWSVQVAGGPYYEQYF
TRBV6-5	.	few	TRBJ1-2	TGTGCCAGCAGCAATAACATTGGTGATGGCTACACCTTC	CASSNNIGDGYTF
TRBV6-5	.	.	TRBJ1-3	TGTGCCAGCAAAAAAAAACCCGGGGGTAACACCATATATTTT	CASKKKPGGNTIYF
TRBV27	TRBD1	.	TRBJ1-5	TGTGCCAGCAGTCCGACAGGGCAGCCCCAGCATTTT	CASSPTGQPQHF
TRBV6-1	.	.	TRBJ1-6	TGTGCCAGCAGTGGTGGCGGGGTGACCTATAATTCACCCCTCCACTTT	CASSGGGVTYNSPLHF
TRBV7-6	.	.	TRBJ2-7	TGTGCCAGCAGCTTAGTTGGAGGGGGCAGGGACGAGCAGTACTTC	CASSLVGGGRDEQYF
TRBV18	TRBD1	few	TRBJ2-2	TGTGCCAGCTCACCATCGACAGGGGAGCCCGGGGAGCTGTTTTTT	CASSPSTGEPGELFF
TRBV30	.	.	TRBJ1-3	TGTGCCTGGACTACCCGGGAGCGAGGGGCTGGAAACACCATATATTTT	CAWTTRERGAGNTIYF
TRBV9	.	.	TRBJ2-7	TGTGCCAGCAGCGTTTTCGATAGAGTAGTCGGGTCCTACGAGCAGTACTTC	CASSVFDRVVGSYEQYF
TRBV29-1	.	.	TRBJ2-6	TGCAGCGTTGAAGTGGGGAGCTCTGGGGCCAACGTCCTGACTTTC	CSVEVGSSGANVLTF
TRBV19	.	.	TRBJ1-1	TGTGCCACTAAATCGGGGAACACTGAAGCTTTCTTT	CATKSGNTEAFF
TRBV6-2/TRBV6-3	TRBD2	.	TRBJ2-7	TGTGCCAGCAGTTCGGGAAGTAGCGGGGGGGACGAGCAGTACTTC	CASSSGSSGGDEQYF
TRBV28	.	.	TRBJ1-1	TGTGCCAGCAGTTTATTAGGGAGGGGAGCTTTCTTT	CASSLLGRGAFF
TRBV19	.	.	TRBJ1-2	TGTGCCAGTAGTCAGGGATGGAACTATGGCTACACCTTC	CASSQGWNYGYTF
TRBV19	.	.	TRBJ2-7	TGTGCCAGTAGTATAACGCCAGTGCACGAGCAGTACTTC	CASSITPVHEQYF
TRBV25-1	TRBD1	.	TRBJ1-2	TGTGCCAGCAGTCCAACAGGGGTCTATGGCTACACCTTC	CASSPTGVYGYTF
TRBV6-5	.	.	TRBJ2-2	TGTGCCAGCAGCAGATTAAACACCGGGGAGCTGTTTTTT	CASSRLNTGELFF
TRBV27	.	.	TRBJ2-1	TGTGCCAGCAGTTTATCAGCCTCTCGGGACATCTACAATGAGCAGTTCTTC	CASSLSASRDIYNEQFF
TRBV3-1/TRBV3-2	.	.	TRBJ2-2	TGTGCCAGCAGCCAATGGACAGCGAACACCGGGGAGCTGTTTTTT	CASSQWTANTGELFF
TRBV19	TRBD1	.	TRBJ2-5	TGTGCCAGTAGTAAAGGCAGGGGGCTTGAGACCCAGTACTTC	CASSKGRGLETQYF
TRBV6-4	.	few	TRBJ2-5	TGTGCCAGCAGTCCCGGCACAGAAGAAGAGACCCAGTACTTC	CASSPGTEEETQYF
TRBV2	TRBD1	.	TRBJ1-3	TGTGCCAGCAGGGGCCGGACAGGCGGTGGAAACACCATATATTTT	CASRGRTGGGNTIYF
TRBV7-2	.	.	TRBJ2-3	TGTGCCAGCAGCCCCCGACAGGTGGCGACGTATATTAGCACAGATACGCAGTATTTT	CASSPRQVATYISTDTQYF
TRBV12-3/TRBV12-4	.	.	TRBJ2-2	TGTGCCAGCAGTGTCAGGGTCACCGGGGAGCTGTTTTTT	CASSVRVTGELFF
TRBV5-1	.	.	TRBJ1-5	TGCGCCAGCAGCTTTTATGAGAGAAATCAGCCCCAGCATTTT	CASSFYERNQPQHF
TRBV13	TRBD1	.	TRBJ2-2	TGTGCCAGCAGCGTAGTTCTAGACAGGGCTTTTAACGGGGAGCTGTTTTTT	CASSVVLDRAFNGELFF
TRBV24-1	TRBD1	.	TRBJ1-2	TGTGCCACCCGAACGGGACAGGTAAAGACGACCTTC	CATRTGQVKTTF
TRBV9	.	.	TRBJ2-2	TGTGCCAGCAGCGTGGGAACTAGCCCCCTCGGGGAGCTGTTTTTT	CASSVGTSPLGELFF
TRBV6-5	.	once	TRBJ1-3	TGTGCCAGCAGTTACAGCCTGCTCGAGGGAGGCAACACCATATATTTT	CASSYSLLEGGNTIYF
TRBV5-6	.	.	TRBJ1-6	TGTGCCAGCAGCTTGGACAGGGTTAATTCACCCCTCCACTTT	CASSLDRVNSPLHF
TRBV29-1	.	.	TRBJ1-2	TGCAGCGTTGTAGATGGGGCTCGCAACTATGGCTACACCTTC	CSVVDGARNYGYTF
TRBV7-9	TRBD1	.	TRBJ2-7	TGTGCCAGCAGCCCTAGGCGCATTACGGCTTCGACAGGGAGGTACTTC	CASSPRRITASTGRYF
TRBV6-2/TRBV6-3	.	.	TRBJ2-1	TGTGCCAGCAGTTACCTTCCCTCCGGGTCGGGGAATGAGCAGTTCTTC	CASSYLPSGSGNEQFF
TRBV27	.	.	TRBJ1-6	TGTGCCAGCGGGTTCAGGGCGAGGAATTCACCCCTCCACTTT	CASGFRARNSPLHF
TRBV29-1	.	.	TRBJ2-1	TGCAGCGTGCCGGTGTCCAGGGCAAATGAGCAGTTCTTC	CSVPVSRANEQFF
TRBV5-1	.	few	TRBJ1-2	TGCGCCTCAGGAGGCGAAAACTCTAACTATGGCTACACCTTC	CASGGENSNYGYTF
TRBV9	TRBD2	.	TRBJ2-3	TGTGCCTCCCGAGGGAGGAATAGCGGGGGGCCTGTCACAGATACGCAGTATTTT	CASRGRNSGGPVTDTQYF
TRBV10-1	.	.	TRBJ2-7	TGCGCCAGCAGTCCAGGGGTGTACGAGCAGTACTTC	CASSPGVYEQYF
TRBV15	TRBD1	.	TRBJ1-5	TGTGCCACCAGCAGATCTCAGGGGGCAATTCAGCCCCAGCATTTT	CATSRSQGAIQPQHF